These T cell receptor beta chains were read from a single sample in a study of T cells in Graves' hyperthyroidism and ophthalmopathy. TCRdb recomputed calls from the multiplex PCR reads with MiXCR, one row per CDR3 protein. The top ten clones hold around 50% of a sample with approximately 330,000 distinct CDR3 sequences, about 21% of them seen once. Input material: blood. The receptors were gathered from a woman aged 50 to 65 with Graves' hyperthyroidism. The CDR3 runs from the conserved cysteine through the conserved F or W. A D gene is named only where the DNA matches it firmly.

j_gene: TRBJ1-2
v_gene: TRBV28
d_gene: -
CDR3aa: CASNEIRGYTF

j_gene: TRBJ2-3
v_gene: TRBV9
d_gene: TRBD2
CDR3aa: CASSEASGSFPDTQYF

j_gene: TRBJ2-1
v_gene: TRBV20-1
d_gene: TRBD1
CDR3aa: CSARGGTGPKSERANEQFF

j_gene: TRBJ2-7
v_gene: TRBV3-1
d_gene: -
CDR3aa: CASSPRGAGSGEQYF

j_gene: TRBJ1-1
v_gene: TRBV7-2
d_gene: -
CDR3aa: CASSLAGLEAFF

j_gene: TRBJ2-7
v_gene: TRBV11-3
d_gene: TRBD1
CDR3aa: CASSPLPRGGFGSYEQYF

j_gene: TRBJ2-1
v_gene: TRBV28
d_gene: -
CDR3aa: CASPLATAYNEQFF

j_gene: TRBJ1-5
v_gene: TRBV29-1
d_gene: -
CDR3aa: CSVATENPNQPQHF

j_gene: TRBJ1-3
v_gene: TRBV5-1
d_gene: -
CDR3aa: CASSLSFPGSGNTIYF

j_gene: TRBJ2-2
v_gene: TRBV6-4
d_gene: TRBD1
CDR3aa: CASSEVQGSGELFF